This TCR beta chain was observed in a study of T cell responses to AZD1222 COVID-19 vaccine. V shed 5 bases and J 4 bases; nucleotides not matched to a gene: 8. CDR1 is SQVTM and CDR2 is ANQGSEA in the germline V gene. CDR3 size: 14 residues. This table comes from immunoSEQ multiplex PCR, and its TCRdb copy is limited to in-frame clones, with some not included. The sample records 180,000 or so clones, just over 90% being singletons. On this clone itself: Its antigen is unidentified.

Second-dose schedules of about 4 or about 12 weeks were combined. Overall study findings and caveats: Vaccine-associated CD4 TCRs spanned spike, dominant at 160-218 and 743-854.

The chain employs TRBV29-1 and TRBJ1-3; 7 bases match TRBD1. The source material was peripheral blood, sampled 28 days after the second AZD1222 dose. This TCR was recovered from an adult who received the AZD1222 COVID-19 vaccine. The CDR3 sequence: CSVTDRLGGNTIYF. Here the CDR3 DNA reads TGCAGCGTTACGGACAGGCTAGGAGGAAACACCATATATTTT.